This TCR beta chain was profiled in a study of neurological immune-mediated disorders. Libraries used 2 million unsorted PBMCs kept frozen in RNAlater. Via MiXCR, TCRdb re-called the 5' RACE reads, giving one row per CDR3 protein. The sample consists of around 64,000 distinct CDR3 sequences, roughly 13% of them appearing once. Germline CDR1 LNHDA, CDR2 SQIVND (reference sequence). With 5 bases removed from V and 10 bases from J, the gap between germline ends came to 18 bases. This CDR3 region has 14 residues. This clonotype was seen many times. This receptor was obtained from a woman aged 55-70 years with HTLV-1-associated myelopathy (HAM/TSP). Material for sequencing was PBMCs. The chain recombines TRBV19 with TRBJ2-1, with D perhaps given as TRBD1 or TRBD2 (5 bases each). The CDR3 DNA is TGTGCCAGTAGTCCAGGGACCTCCTTGGGAGAGCAGTTCTTC. Amino acids: CASSPGTSLGEQFF.